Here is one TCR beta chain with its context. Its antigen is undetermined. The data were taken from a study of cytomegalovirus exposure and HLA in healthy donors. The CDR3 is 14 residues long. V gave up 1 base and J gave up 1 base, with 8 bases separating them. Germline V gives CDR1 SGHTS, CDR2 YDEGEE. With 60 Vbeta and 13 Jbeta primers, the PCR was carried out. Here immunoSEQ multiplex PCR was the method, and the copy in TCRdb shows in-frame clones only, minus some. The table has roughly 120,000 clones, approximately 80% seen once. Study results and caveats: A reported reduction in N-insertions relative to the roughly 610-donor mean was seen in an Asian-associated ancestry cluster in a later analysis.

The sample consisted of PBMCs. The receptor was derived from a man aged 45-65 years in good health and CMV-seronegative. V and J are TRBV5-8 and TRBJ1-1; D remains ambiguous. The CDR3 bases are TGTGCCAGCAGCTTGTCCAACAGGAACACTGAAGCTTTCTTT. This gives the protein CASSLSNRNTEAFF.